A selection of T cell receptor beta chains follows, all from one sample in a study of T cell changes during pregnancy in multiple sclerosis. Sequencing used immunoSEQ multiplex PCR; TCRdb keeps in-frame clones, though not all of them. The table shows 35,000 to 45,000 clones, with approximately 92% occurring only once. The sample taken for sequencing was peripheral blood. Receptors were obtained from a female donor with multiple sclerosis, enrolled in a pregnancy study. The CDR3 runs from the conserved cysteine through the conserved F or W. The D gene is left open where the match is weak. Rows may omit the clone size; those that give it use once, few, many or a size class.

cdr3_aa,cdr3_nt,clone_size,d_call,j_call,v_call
CASSLEGLVLGGYTF,TGTGCCAGCAGCTTAGAGGGGCTGGTTCTGGGTGGCTACACCTTC,NA,NA,TRBJ1-2,TRBV7-9
CASSFTTDRYEQYF,TGTGCCAGCAGCTTTACGACAGATCGCTACGAGCAGTACTTC,NA,NA,TRBJ2-7,TRBV11-2
CASSLQGGTEAFF,TGCGCCAGCAGCTTACAGGGAGGCACTGAAGCTTTCTTT,NA,NA,TRBJ1-1,TRBV5-1
CASTSGSSPGELFF,TGTGCCAGCACCAGCGGGAGTTCCCCCGGGGAGCTGTTTTTT,NA,TRBD2,TRBJ2-2,TRBV9
CASSSGTSGTDTQYF,TGTGCCAGCAGCTCGGGGACTAGCGGCACAGATACGCAGTATTTT,NA,TRBD2,TRBJ2-3,TRBV9
CASSSGLAGTDTQYF,TGTGCCAGTAGTTCGGGACTAGCGGGAACAGATACGCAGTATTTT,NA,TRBD2,TRBJ2-3,TRBV19
CASSTGPRREQFF,TGTGCCAGTAGTACTGGTCCCAGGAGGGAGCAGTTCTTC,NA,NA,TRBJ2-1,TRBV19
CASLRAGGDTDTQYF,TGTGCCAGCCTCCGGGCGGGAGGGGACACAGATACGCAGTATTTT,NA,TRBD2,TRBJ2-3,TRBV2
CASRYWGGGENIQYF,TGTGCCAGCAGATATTGGGGTGGGGGCGAAAACATTCAGTACTTC,NA,NA,TRBJ2-4,TRBV7-3
CASSLVIDPDTQYF,TGCGCCAGCAGCTTGGTCATCGACCCAGATACGCAGTATTTT,NA,NA,TRBJ2-3,TRBV5-1
CASSFFSGAGDTQYF,TGTGCCAGCAGTTTTTTTAGCGGGGCGGGAGATACGCAGTATTTT,NA,TRBD2,TRBJ2-3,TRBV27
CASSYRVYTEAFF,TGTGCCAGCAGCTACAGGGTATACACTGAAGCTTTCTTT,NA,NA,TRBJ1-1,TRBV7-2
CASSQRGSGQGAIYNEQFF,TGTGCCAGCAGCCAGAGGGGCTCGGGACAGGGGGCAATCTACAATGAGCAGTTCTTC,NA,TRBD1,TRBJ2-1,TRBV14
CASSLALDRVTYEQYF,TGCGCCAGCAGCTTGGCCTTGGACAGGGTAACCTACGAGCAGTACTTC,NA,TRBD1,TRBJ2-7,TRBV5-1
CASTIGAGGHNEQFF,TGTGCCAGCACCATTGGGGCGGGAGGTCACAATGAGCAGTTCTTC,NA,TRBD2,TRBJ2-1,TRBV2
CASSLDPGSYEQYF,TGTGCCAGCAGCTTAGACCCTGGGAGCTACGAGCAGTACTTC,NA,NA,TRBJ2-7,TRBV11-2
CASATDSEAFF,TGTGCCAGCGCCACAGATTCTGAAGCTTTCTTT,NA,NA,TRBJ1-1,TRBV18
CASRSRQGNGYTF,TGTGCCAGCAGGTCGAGACAGGGTAATGGCTACACCTTC,NA,TRBD1,TRBJ1-2,TRBV6-5
CASSSEARLAGFNEQFF,TGCGCCAGCAGCTCCGAGGCTCGACTAGCGGGGTTCAATGAGCAGTTCTTC,NA,TRBD2,TRBJ2-1,TRBV5-1
CASSWQETQYF,TGCGCCAGCAGCTGGCAAGAGACCCAGTACTTC,NA,NA,TRBJ2-5,TRBV5-1
CASSDKGEAKNIQYF,TGCGCCAGCAGTGACAAGGGTGAAGCCAAAAACATTCAGTACTTC,NA,NA,TRBJ2-4,TRBV10-1
CASSLASSSDYEQYF,TGTGCCAGCAGTTTAGCGTCGTCCTCCGACTACGAGCAGTACTTC,NA,NA,TRBJ2-7,TRBV28
CASSQSSGRYNEQFF,TGCGCCAGCAGCCAGTCCAGCGGGAGATACAATGAGCAGTTCTTC,NA,TRBD2,TRBJ2-1,TRBV4-1
CASSDPSGESSEQYF,TGTGCCAGCAGTGATCCATCAGGGGAGTCCTCCGAGCAGTACTTC,NA,NA,TRBJ2-7,TRBV25-1
CASSLGRIGEKLFF,TGTGCCAGCAGCTTGGGGCGGATTGGGGAAAAACTGTTTTTT,NA,NA,TRBJ1-4,TRBV7-9
CAWERGLNTEAFF,TGTGCCTGGGAAAGAGGGTTGAACACTGAAGCTTTCTTT,NA,NA,TRBJ1-1,TRBV30
CASSQGPMTGNYGYTF,TGTGCCAGCAGCCAAGGCCCGATGACAGGGAACTATGGCTACACCTTC,NA,TRBD1,TRBJ1-2,TRBV4-2
CASSRDRDYEQYF,TGTGCCAGCAGTCGGGACCGCGACTACGAGCAGTACTTC,NA,NA,TRBJ2-7,TRBV6-5
CASSPGLAAYEQYF,TGTGCCAGCAGCCCAGGACTAGCGGCATACGAGCAGTACTTC,NA,TRBD2,TRBJ2-7,TRBV7-2
CASRGPGESQPQHF,TGTGCCAGTAGAGGCCCAGGGGAAAGCCAGCCCCAGCATTTT,few,NA,TRBJ1-5,TRBV19
CASSTSGGSSYNEQFF,TGTGCCAGCTCGACTAGCGGGGGAAGCTCCTACAATGAGCAGTTCTTC,once,TRBD2,TRBJ2-1,TRBV18
CAWRHLRDRGLNTEAFF,TGTGCCTGGAGACATCTCCGGGACAGGGGGTTGAACACTGAAGCTTTCTTT,NA,TRBD1,TRBJ1-1,TRBV30
CSVGGTGVSYEQYF,TGCAGCGTTGGAGGGACAGGGGTTTCGTACGAGCAGTACTTC,NA,TRBD1,TRBJ2-7,TRBV29-1
CASPPGTSGKETSYEQYF,TGCGCCAGCCCCCCCGGGACTAGCGGGAAAGAGACCTCCTACGAGCAGTACTTC,NA,TRBD2,TRBJ2-7,TRBV5-1
CASSLAQLAGVRLDNSGANVLTF,TGTGCCAGCAGTTTAGCCCAACTAGCGGGAGTTCGACTCGATAACTCTGGGGCCAACGTCCTGACTTTC,NA,TRBD2,TRBJ2-6,TRBV28
CASSGTRQATNEKLFF,TGTGCCAGCAGCGGAACTCGACAGGCAACTAATGAAAAACTGTTTTTT,few,NA,TRBJ1-4,TRBV5-6
CASSEVFWAEQYF,TGCGCCAGCAGTGAGGTCTTTTGGGCCGAGCAGTACTTC,NA,NA,TRBJ2-7,TRBV10-1
CASSLIPGTSYGYTF,TGCGCCAGCAGCTTAATCCCGGGGACAAGCTATGGCTACACCTTC,NA,NA,TRBJ1-2,TRBV4-1
CASSLQGIAHEQYF,TGTGCCAGCAGTCTACAGGGAATAGCCCACGAGCAGTACTTC,NA,NA,TRBJ2-7,TRBV6-5
CASSLSGTGAHEQYF,TGTGCCAGCAGTTTATCCGGGACAGGGGCCCACGAGCAGTACTTC,NA,TRBD1,TRBJ2-7,TRBV28
CASGLRAFNEKLFF,TGTGCCAGCGGCCTCCGGGCCTTTAATGAAAAACTGTTTTTT,NA,NA,TRBJ1-4,TRBV2
CAGGRHQETQYF,TGTGCCGGGGGACGGCACCAAGAGACCCAGTACTTC,once,NA,TRBJ2-5,TRBV7-9
CASHRGSQETQYF,TGTGCCAGCCACAGAGGTAGCCAAGAGACCCAGTACTTC,once,NA,TRBJ2-5,TRBV2
CASSDVEKGSNTEAFF,TGTGCCAGCAGTGACGTTGAGAAGGGATCGAACACTGAAGCTTTCTTT,once,NA,TRBJ1-1,TRBV25-1
CASSPLRDYSNQPQHF,TGTGCCAGCAGTCCCCTGCGGGATTATAGCAATCAGCCCCAGCATTTT,NA,NA,TRBJ1-5,TRBV6-6
CASSSEVVTDTQYF,TGTGCCAGCAGCTCCGAGGTTGTCACAGATACGCAGTATTTT,NA,NA,TRBJ2-3,TRBV9